This T cell receptor beta chain was identified in a study of blood T cell repertoires in COVID-19. For the study at large: COVID-19 samples, acute and convalescent, were from the United States, Italy and Spain. T cells, B-cell-depleted T cells, or PBMCs supplied cDNA or gDNA.

This CDR3 has 14 amino acids. Germline values: CDR1 SEHNR, CDR2 FQNEAQ (reference sequence). Trimming stripped 4 bases from V and 4 bases from J, with 14 bases between. Original handling: Reference gene primers were amplified, and this amplification served to estimate nucleated cell counts. TCRdb keeps only in-frame clones here, not all; method: immunoSEQ multiplex PCR. V and J calls and clone size come straight from that table; D and trimming were deduced from the DNA. The table includes about 280,000 clones, around 90% detected once. The sample was peripheral blood. This sequence originates from a man aged 18 to 30 with active or convalescent COVID-19. This chain connects TRBV7-9 to TRBJ2-7; tentative D call: TRBD2 (6 bases). The CDR3 is CASSSTGGSYEQYF. CDR3 in DNA: TGTGCCAGCAGCTCGACCGGGGGTTCGTACGAGCAGTACTTC.